The clone carrying this TCR beta chain was observed a handful of times. Antigen unknown. J gave up 2 bases and V 5 bases, and 8 bases lay outside the gene matches. CDR3 length: 15 amino acids. Germline assignment: CDR1 MNHEY and CDR2 SVGAGI. These patients, aged 18 to 65, had recently diagnosed hyperthyroidism lasting under 2 months. Isolation of PBMCs was performed on about 10 ml fresh peripheral blood. This specimen comes from a study of T cells in Graves' hyperthyroidism and ophthalmopathy. Across the whole study: Upon initial diagnosis and before any treatment, peripheral blood was collected.

Amplified TCR beta CDR3 regions derived from RNA transcripts. A first-round RT-PCR of the TCR CDR3 used the HTBI primer set. In TCRdb, the multiplex PCR reads were re-called with MiXCR into one record per CDR3 protein. The data show approximately 870,000 distinct CDR3 sequences, 35% to 40% seen once. Study-wide results and caveats: Among thyroid clonotypes expanded above 0.001, most also appeared in blood.

Sequencing input: blood. This chain joins TRBV6-5 and TRBJ1-2, with TRBD1 matching 7 bases. The receptor's source is a man aged 18 to 35 with Graves' hyperthyroidism. The DNA for the CDR3 is TGTGCCAGCAGTGATCCTGGCAGGGGGAACTATGGCTACACCTTC. As protein: CASSDPGRGNYGYTF.